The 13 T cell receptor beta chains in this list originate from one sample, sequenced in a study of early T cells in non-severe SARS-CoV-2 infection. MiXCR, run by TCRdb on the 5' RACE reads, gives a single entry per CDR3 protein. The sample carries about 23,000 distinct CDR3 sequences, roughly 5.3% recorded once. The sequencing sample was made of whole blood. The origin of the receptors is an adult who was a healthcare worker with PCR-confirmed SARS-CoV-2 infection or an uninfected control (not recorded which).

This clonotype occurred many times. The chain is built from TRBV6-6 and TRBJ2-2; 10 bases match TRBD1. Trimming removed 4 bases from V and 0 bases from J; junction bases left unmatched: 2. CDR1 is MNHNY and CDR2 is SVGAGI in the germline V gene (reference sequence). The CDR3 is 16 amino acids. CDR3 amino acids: CASSSGQGPNTGELFF. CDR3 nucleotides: TGTGCCAGCAGTTCGGGACAGGGGCCGAACACCGGGGAGCTGTTTTTT.

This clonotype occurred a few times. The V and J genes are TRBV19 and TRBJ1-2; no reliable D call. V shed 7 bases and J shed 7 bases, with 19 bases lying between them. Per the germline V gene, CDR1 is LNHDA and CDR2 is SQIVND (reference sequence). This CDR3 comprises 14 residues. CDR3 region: CASTPGHRVGGYTF. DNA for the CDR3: TGTGCCAGTACACCAGGTCATCGAGTAGGTGGCTACACCTTC.

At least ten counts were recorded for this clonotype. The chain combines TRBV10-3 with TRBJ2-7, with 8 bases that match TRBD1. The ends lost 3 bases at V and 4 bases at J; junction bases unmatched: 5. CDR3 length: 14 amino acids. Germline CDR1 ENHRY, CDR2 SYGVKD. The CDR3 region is CAISDYGQGYEQYF. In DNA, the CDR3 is TGTGCCATCAGTGACTACGGACAGGGTTACGAGCAGTACTTC.

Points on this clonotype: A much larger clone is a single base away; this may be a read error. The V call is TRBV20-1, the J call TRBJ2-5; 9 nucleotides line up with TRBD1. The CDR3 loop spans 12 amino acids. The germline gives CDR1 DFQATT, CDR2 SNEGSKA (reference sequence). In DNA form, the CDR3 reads TGCAGTGCCGGGGACAGGGTAGAGACCCAGTGCTTC. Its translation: CSAGDRVETQCF.

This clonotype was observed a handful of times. CDR3: CAWDRPSGANVLTF. Here the CDR3 DNA reads TGTGCCTGGGACAGGCCCTCTGGGGCCAACGTCCTGACTTTC. The genes are TRBV30 and TRBJ2-6; possible D gene TRBD1, 6 bases. Trimming removed 5 bases from V and 0 bases from J, with 8 bases in between. This CDR3 has 14 residues. The germline V gene encodes CDR1 GTSNPN and CDR2 SVGIG (reference sequence).

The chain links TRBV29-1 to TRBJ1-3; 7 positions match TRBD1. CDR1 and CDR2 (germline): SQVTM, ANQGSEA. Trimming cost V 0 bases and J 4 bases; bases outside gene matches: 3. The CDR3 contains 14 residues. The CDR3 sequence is CSVEDRGNGNTIYF. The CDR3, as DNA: TGCAGCGTTGAAGACAGGGGGAACGGAAACACCATATATTTT. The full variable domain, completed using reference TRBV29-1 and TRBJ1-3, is SAVISQKPSRDICQRGTSLTIQCQVDSQVTMMFWYRQQPGQSLTLIATANQGSEATYESGFVIDKFPISRPNLTFSTLTVSNMSPEDSSIYLCSVEDRGNGNTIYFGEGSWLTVV.

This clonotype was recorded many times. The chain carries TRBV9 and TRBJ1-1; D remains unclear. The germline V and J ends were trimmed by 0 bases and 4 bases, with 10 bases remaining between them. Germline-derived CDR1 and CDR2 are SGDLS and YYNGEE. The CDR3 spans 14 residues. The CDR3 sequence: CASSVEMGGTEAFF. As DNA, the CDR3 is TGTGCCAGCAGCGTAGAAATGGGTGGCACTGAAGCTTTCTTT.

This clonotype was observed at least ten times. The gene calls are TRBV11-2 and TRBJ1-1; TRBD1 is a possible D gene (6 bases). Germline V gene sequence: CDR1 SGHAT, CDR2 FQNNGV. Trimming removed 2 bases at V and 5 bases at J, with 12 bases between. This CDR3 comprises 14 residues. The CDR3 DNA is TGTGCCAGCAGCTTAAGGGGGGGCAGGACTGAAGCTTTCTTT. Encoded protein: CASSLRGGRTEAFF.

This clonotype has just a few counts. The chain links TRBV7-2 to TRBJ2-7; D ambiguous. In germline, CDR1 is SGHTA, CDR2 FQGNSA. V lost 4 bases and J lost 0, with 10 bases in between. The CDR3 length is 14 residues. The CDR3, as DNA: TGTGCCAGCAGCTCCCAGCCTAGCTCCTACGAGCAGTACTTC. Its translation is CASSSQPSSYEQYF. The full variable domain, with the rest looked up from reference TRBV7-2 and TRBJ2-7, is GAGVSQSPSNKVTEKGKDVELRCDPISGHTALYWYRQSLGQGLEFLIYFQGNSAPDKSGLPSDRFSAERTGGSVSTLTIQRTQQEDSAVYLCASSSQPSSYEQYFGPGTRLTVT.

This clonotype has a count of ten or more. The CDR3 DNA reads TGTGCCAGCAGCTCCCAGGGGCTGCGCTACACCTTC. This gives the protein CASSSQGLRYTF. The chain is built from TRBV5-6 and TRBJ1-2; possible D gene TRBD1, 6 bases. The V gene's germline CDR1 is SGHDT and CDR2 YYEEEE. Trimming removed 3 bases at V and 9 bases at J, with 12 bases between. CDR3 size: 12 residues.

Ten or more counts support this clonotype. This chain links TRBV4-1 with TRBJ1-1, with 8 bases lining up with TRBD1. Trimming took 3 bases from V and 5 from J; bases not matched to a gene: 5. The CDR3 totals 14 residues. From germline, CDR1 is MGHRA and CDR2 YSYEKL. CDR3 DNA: TGCGCCAGCAGCCATGGCAGGGGGCGGACTGAAGCTTTCTTT. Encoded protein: CASSHGRGRTEAFF.

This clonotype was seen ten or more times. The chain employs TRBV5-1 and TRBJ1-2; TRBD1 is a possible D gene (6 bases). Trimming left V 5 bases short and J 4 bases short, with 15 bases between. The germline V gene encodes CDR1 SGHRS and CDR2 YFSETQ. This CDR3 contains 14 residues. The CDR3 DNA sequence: TGCGCCAGCAGGTTCTCTCCAGGGGTCTATGGCTACACCTTC. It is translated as CASRFSPGVYGYTF. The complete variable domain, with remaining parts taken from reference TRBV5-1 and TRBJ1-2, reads KAGVTQTPRYLIKTRGQQVTLSCSPISGHRSVSWYQQTPGQGLQFLFEYFSETQRNKGNFPGRFSGRQFSNSRSEMNVSTLELGDSALYLCASRFSPGVYGYTFGSGTRLTVV.

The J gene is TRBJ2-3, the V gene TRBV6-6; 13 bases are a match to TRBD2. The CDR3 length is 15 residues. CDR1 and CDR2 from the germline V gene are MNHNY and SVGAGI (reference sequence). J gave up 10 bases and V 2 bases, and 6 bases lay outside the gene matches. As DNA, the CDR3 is TGTGCCAGCAGTTACGAACTAGCGGGGGGGAGTGCGCAGTATTTT. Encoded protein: CASSYELAGGSAQYF.